This T cell receptor (beta chain) appears in the sequencing data of a study of control samples from healthy donors and cancer patients. The germline V and J ends were trimmed by 0 bases and 5 bases, with 11 bases remaining between them. CDR1 and CDR2 (germline): SGHRS, YFSETQ. CDR3 length equals 15 residues. This clone was seen once. This table comes from immunoSEQ multiplex PCR, and its TCRdb copy is limited to in-frame clones, with some not included. The data hold 150,000 to 160,000 clones, with about 93% observed a single time. This receptor was obtained from a man aged 45-65 years in good health. The sequenced sample consisted of blood. The chain couples TRBV5-1 to TRBJ2-2, with D tentatively TRBD2 (5 bases). The CDR3 sequence is CASSLVGVRTGELFF. The CDR3, as DNA: TGCGCCAGCAGCTTGGTGGGAGTTAGGACCGGGGAGCTGTTTTTT. The full variable domain, in which reference TRBV5-1 and TRBJ2-2 provide the parts outside the CDR3, is KAGVTQTPRYLIKTRGQQVTLSCSPISGHRSVSWYQQTPGQGLQFLFEYFSETQRNKGNFPGRFSGRQFSNSRSEMNVSTLELGDSALYLCASSLVGVRTGELFFGEGSRLTVL.